The 21 T cell receptor beta chains reported below all come from one sample, sequenced in a study of blood T cell repertoires in COVID-19. Sequenced by immunoSEQ multiplex PCR; TCRdb stores in-frame clones only, minus some. The sample has tens of thousands of clones; around 85% are singletons. The sequenced sample consisted of peripheral blood. The receptors come from a woman of 80 years or more with COVID-19, enrolled during active disease.

The chain couples TRBV6-2 or TRBV6-3 to TRBJ1-5; D is possibly TRBD1 (5 bases). The CDR3 consists of 17 residues. Germline V CDR1 and CDR2: MNHEY, SVGEGT. V shed 0 bases and J shed 2 bases, with 14 bases lying between them. CDR3 protein: CASSYSSRGTGNQPQHF. CDR3 coding DNA: TGTGCCAGCAGTTACTCGTCCCGGGGGACGGGCAATCAGCCCCAGCATTTT.

V gene TRBV5-1 combines with J gene TRBJ1-2; D unresolved. Trimming removed 0 bases at V and 2 bases at J, with 11 bases between. The CDR3 is 15 residues long. Germline CDR1 reads SGHRS; CDR2 reads YFSETQ. The CDR3 DNA reads TGCGCCAGCAGCTTGGATGACTTAAGGAACTATGGCTACACCTTC. Translated: CASSLDDLRNYGYTF.

The chain has TRBV2 and TRBJ2-1, with 8 bases aligning to TRBD1. The V and J ends lost 7 bases and 7 bases, in that order; junction bases with no gene match: 12. The CDR3 has 15 residues. In germline, CDR1 is SNHLY, CDR2 FYNNEI. CDR3 amino acids: CASTLRQGARNEQFF. CDR3 coding DNA: TGTGCCAGCACACTTCGGCAGGGGGCACGGAATGAGCAGTTCTTC.

The rearrangement uses TRBV6-5 and TRBJ1-1, with D possibly TRBD1 on 5 matching bases. The CDR3 has 15 residues. Germline V gene lookup returns CDR1 MNHEY and CDR2 SVGAGI. V was pared by 0 bases and J by 4 bases, with 12 bases between. The CDR3 loop reads CASSYSKGRSTEAFF. CDR3 nucleotides: TGTGCCAGCAGTTACTCGAAGGGGAGGAGCACTGAAGCTTTCTTT.

The gene calls are TRBV5-1 and TRBJ2-5; 9 nucleotides agree with TRBD1. CDR1 and CDR2 (germline): SGHRS, YFSETQ. V trimming: 2 bases; J trimming: 2 bases; junction bases outside the gene matches: 10. The length of the CDR3 is 17 residues. The CDR3 sequence is CASSLRSTGGKQETQYF. CDR3 nucleotide sequence: TGCGCCAGCAGCTTACGGTCGACAGGGGGTAAACAAGAGACCCAGTACTTC.

This chain uses TRBV2 with TRBJ2-7; no clear D gene. The CDR3 loop spans 12 amino acids. Trimming removed 8 bases from V and 0 bases from J, with 8 bases in between. Germline CDR1 is SNHLY and CDR2 is FYNNEI. CDR3 coding DNA: TGTGCCAGCGGGCCAGGCTCCTACGAGCAGTACTTC. As protein: CASGPGSYEQYF.

The chain combines TRBV11-2 with TRBJ2-1; 9 bases fit TRBD2. Per the germline V gene, CDR1 is SGHAT and CDR2 is FQNNGV. This CDR3 is built from 15 residues. Trimming removed 7 bases from V and 4 bases from J; junction bases left unmatched: 8. The CDR3 region has the DNA TGTGCCAGCAATTCCGGCGGGGGGGCTTACAATGAGCAGTTCTTC. Protein product: CASNSGGGAYNEQFF.

This rearrangement joins TRBV7-9 to TRBJ2-2; D might be TRBD2 (6 bases). Germline values: CDR1 SEHNR, CDR2 FQNEAQ (reference sequence). V shed 11 bases and J shed 0 bases, with 13 bases lying between them. The CDR3 contains 14 residues. CDR3: CASQEGPNTGELFF. The CDR3 nucleotides are TGTGCCTCCCAGGAGGGACCGAACACCGGGGAGCTGTTTTTT.

The chain recombines TRBV3-1 (or the pseudogene TRBV3-2) with TRBJ2-7, with D unresolved. The CDR3 length is 13 residues. Germline V gene sequence: CDR1 LGHDT, CDR2 YNNKEL (reference sequence). V dropped 11 bases and J dropped 9 bases, with 23 bases sitting between them. CDR3 amino acids: CAGGNFLPGLQYF. CDR3 nucleotides: TGTGCCGGCGGAAACTTCCTCCCTGGGTTGCAGTACTTC.

The gene calls are TRBV6-5 and TRBJ2-7; 7 bases align to TRBD1. The CDR3 is made up of 15 amino acids. V lost 4 bases to trimming and J lost 2 bases; unmatched junction nucleotides: 8. CDR1 is MNHEY, CDR2 SVGAGI, per germline. The CDR3 sequence is CASSSNRGHPYEQYF. In DNA form, the CDR3 reads TGTGCCAGCAGTTCTAACAGGGGTCACCCCTACGAGCAGTACTTC.

The rearrangement uses TRBV5-4 and TRBJ2-7, with D possibly being TRBD1 (6 bases). Trimming pared 5 bases from V and 2 bases from J, leaving 17 bases between. Germline V gene data show CDR1 as SGHNT and CDR2 as YYREEE (reference sequence). The CDR3 extends over 15 amino acids. CDR3 nucleotide sequence: TGTGCCAGCAGTTATCAACAGGGCCCGACCTACGAGCAGTACTTC. Translation gives CASSYQQGPTYEQYF.

The rearrangement uses TRBV29-1 and TRBJ2-7; 8 nucleotides line up with TRBD1. V was pared by 5 bases and J by 0 bases, with 9 bases of the junction left unmatched. CDR3 length: 15 amino acids. CDR1 SQVTM and CDR2 ANQGSEA come from the germline V gene. This CDR3 is CSVSTWDRSSYEQYF. DNA for the CDR3: TGCAGCGTTTCCACTTGGGACAGGTCCTCCTACGAGCAGTACTTC.

The CDR3 protein is CASSPQGGGVDIQYF. In DNA, the CDR3 is TGTGCCAGCAGTCCCCAAGGAGGGGGCGTAGACATTCAGTACTTC. J is TRBJ2-4 and V is TRBV7-2; possibly TRBD1 for D (7 bases). Trimming pared 6 bases from V and 8 bases from J, leaving 20 bases between. Germline values: CDR1 SGHTA, CDR2 FQGNSA. This CDR3 has 15 amino acids.

The chain is built from TRBV7-2 and TRBJ2-7; TRBD2 matches at 8 bases. The CDR3 totals 13 residues. Germline lookup yields CDR1 SGHTA and CDR2 FQGNSA. V was clipped by 4 bases and J by 3 bases; unmatched bases: 2. The CDR3 bases are TGTGCCAGCAGCTGGACTAGCAACTACGAGCAGTACTTC. Translation: CASSWTSNYEQYF.

The chain recombines TRBV29-1 with TRBJ2-7; 9 positions agree with TRBD2. CDR1 SQVTM and CDR2 ANQGSEA come from the germline V gene. Trimming at V came to 1 base and at J to 6 bases, leaving 10 bases not matched to a gene. The CDR3 contains 15 residues. CDR3: CSVEALTGGGAEQYF. The CDR3 DNA reads as TGCAGCGTTGAAGCACTGACAGGCGGGGGGGCCGAGCAGTACTTC.

CDR3 loop: CASSLWRRPYEQYF. For the CDR3, the DNA is TGCGCCAGCAGCTTGTGGAGGAGACCCTACGAGCAGTACTTC. The chain employs TRBV5-1 and TRBJ2-7, with TRBD2 as a possible D gene (5 bases). This CDR3 is built from 14 residues. CDR1 is SGHRS, CDR2 YFSETQ, per germline. V dropped 1 base and J dropped 2 bases, with 10 bases sitting between them.

V usage is TRBV2 and J usage is TRBJ2-7, with D maybe TRBD2 (6 bases). The CDR3 spans 14 residues. V lost 8 bases to trimming and J lost 3 bases, with 17 bases between them. Germline V gene sequence: CDR1 SNHLY, CDR2 FYNNEI. The CDR3 coding sequence is TGTGCCAGCGGGGGGTCAGGATTCCTCTACGAGCAGTACTTC. It is translated as CASGGSGFLYEQYF.

The chain combines TRBV28 with TRBJ2-1; D may be TRBD2 (7 bases). The CDR3 is 15 residues long. Germline V CDR1 and CDR2: MDHEN, SYDVKM. V lost 3 bases and J lost 2, with 11 bases in between. CDR3 sequence (DNA): TGTGCCAGCAGTTTTGGGGGGGGCACCTACAATGAGCAGTTCTTC. Translated: CASSFGGGTYNEQFF.

The rearrangement joins TRBV9 to TRBJ1-3; D unclear. Germline assignment: CDR1 SGDLS and CDR2 YYNGEE. The V and J ends lost 0 bases and 0 bases respectively, with 10 bases between them. The CDR3 extends over 16 amino acids. The DNA of the CDR3 is TGTGCCAGCAGCGTAGCAAGCGTCGGCTCTGGAAACACCATATATTTT. Translated, it gives CASSVASVGSGNTIYF.

The V call is TRBV5-1, the J call TRBJ2-1, with a weak D call TRBD2 (5 bases). V was clipped by 0 bases and J by 12 bases, with 19 bases between them. This CDR3 has 15 residues. Germline loops: CDR1 SGHRS, CDR2 YFSETQ. The CDR3 nucleotides are TGCGCCAGCAGCTTGGGCGAGATGGGGAGTGGTGTGCAGTTCTTC. Translating gives CASSLGEMGSGVQFF.

The V call is TRBV4-1, the J call TRBJ1-2; D might be TRBD1 (6 bases). Between the trimmed V and J ends, which lost 4 bases and 4 bases, there was a span of 13 bases. Germline assignment: CDR1 MGHRA and CDR2 YSYEKL. The CDR3 contains 14 residues. The CDR3 reads CASSPPGAGYGYTF. The CDR3 DNA reads as TGCGCCAGCAGCCCCCCAGGGGCCGGCTATGGCTACACCTTC.